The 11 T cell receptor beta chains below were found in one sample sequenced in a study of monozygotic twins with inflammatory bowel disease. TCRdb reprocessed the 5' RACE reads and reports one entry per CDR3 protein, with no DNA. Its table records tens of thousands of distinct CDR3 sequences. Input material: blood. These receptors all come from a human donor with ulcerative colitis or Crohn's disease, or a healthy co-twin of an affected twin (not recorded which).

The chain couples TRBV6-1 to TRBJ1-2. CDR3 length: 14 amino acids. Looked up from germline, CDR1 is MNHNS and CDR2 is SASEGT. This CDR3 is CASRTGGGGYGYTF.

CDR3 region: CASSRQGTGSYGYTF. This chain uses TRBV19 with TRBJ1-2; the TCRdb D gene call, TRBD1, has no DNA to confirm it. The germline V gene has CDR1 LNHDA and CDR2 SQIVND (reference sequence). This CDR3 region has 15 residues.

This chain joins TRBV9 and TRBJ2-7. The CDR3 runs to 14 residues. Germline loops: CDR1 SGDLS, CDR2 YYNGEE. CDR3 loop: CASSVGGLTYEQYF.

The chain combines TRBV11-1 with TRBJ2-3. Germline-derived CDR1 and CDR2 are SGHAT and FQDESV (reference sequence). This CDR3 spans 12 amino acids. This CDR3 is CVSSPRGDTQYF.

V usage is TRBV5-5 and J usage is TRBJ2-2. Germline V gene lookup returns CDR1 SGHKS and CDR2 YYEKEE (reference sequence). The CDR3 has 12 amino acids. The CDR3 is CASSFSPGELFF.

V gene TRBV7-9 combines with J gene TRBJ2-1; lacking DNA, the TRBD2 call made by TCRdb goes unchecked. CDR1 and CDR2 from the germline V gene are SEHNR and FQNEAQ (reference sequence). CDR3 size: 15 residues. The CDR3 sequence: CASSLGGGSYNEQFF. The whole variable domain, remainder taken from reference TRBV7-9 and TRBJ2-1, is DTGVSQNPRHKITKRGQNVTFRCDPISEHNRLYWYRQTLGQGPEFLTYFQNEAQLEKSRLLSDRFSAERPKGSFSTLEIQRTEQGDSAMYLCASSLGGGSYNEQFFGPGTRLTVL.

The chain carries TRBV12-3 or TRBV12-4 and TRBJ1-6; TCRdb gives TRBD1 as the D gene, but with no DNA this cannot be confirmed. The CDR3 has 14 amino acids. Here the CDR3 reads CASKRQGAVSPLHF.

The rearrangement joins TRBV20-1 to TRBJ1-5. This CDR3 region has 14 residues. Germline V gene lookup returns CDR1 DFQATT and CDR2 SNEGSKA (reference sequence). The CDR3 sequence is CSARANSNDQPQHF.

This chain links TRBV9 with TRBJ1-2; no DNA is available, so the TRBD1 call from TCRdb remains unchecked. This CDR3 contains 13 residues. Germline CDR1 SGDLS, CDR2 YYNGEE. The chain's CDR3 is CASTPTGDYGYTF.

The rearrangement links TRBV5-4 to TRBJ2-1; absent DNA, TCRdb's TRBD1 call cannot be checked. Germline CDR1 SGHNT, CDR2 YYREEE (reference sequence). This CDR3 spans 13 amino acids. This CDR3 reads CASSFRQSNEQFF.

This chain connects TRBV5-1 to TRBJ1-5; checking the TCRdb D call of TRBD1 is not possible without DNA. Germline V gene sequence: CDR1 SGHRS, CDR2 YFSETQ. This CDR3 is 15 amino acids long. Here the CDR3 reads CASSPEGVSNQPQHF.